This T cell receptor beta chain was identified in a study of blood T cell repertoires in COVID-19. Study information: Sites across the United States, Italy and Spain contributed samples from acute and convalescent COVID-19. The analysed material was cDNA or gDNA that came from T cells, B-cell-depleted T cells, or PBMCs.

Original processing methods: Reference gene primer amplification in the assay estimated nucleated cell counts. Repertoires were generated with immunoSEQ multiplex PCR, while TCRdb's copy carries only in-frame clones and drops some. V, J and clone size are those of that table, while D and trimming were read from the DNA. The sample holds 190,000 or so clones, around four fifths seen once. This CDR3 contains 18 residues. Germline V CDR1 and CDR2: SGHRS, YFSETQ. The V gene end was trimmed by 4 bases and the J gene end by 0 bases; junction bases not matched to a gene: 15. The Seattle patients, enrolled during active infection, were followed longitudinally.

This TCR was sampled from a man aged 60 to 69 with COVID-19, enrolled during active disease. The chain uses TRBV5-1 and TRBJ1-1, with 7 bases matching TRBD1. The sample was peripheral blood. The CDR3 loop reads CASSPYTGVSGMNTEAFF. CDR3 DNA sequence: TGCGCCAGCAGCCCCTACACAGGGGTATCGGGGATGAACACTGAAGCTTTCTTT.